This T cell receptor (beta chain) derives from a study of blood T cell repertoires in COVID-19. Study-wide context: The United States, Italy and Spain supplied acute and convalescent COVID-19 samples. PBMCs, B-cell-depleted T cells, or T cells were the source of the cDNA or gDNA that made up the material.

Produced via immunoSEQ multiplex PCR; TCRdb's table is partial and in-frame only. In the table there are about 240,000 clones, about 85% of which are singletons. Per the germline V gene, CDR1 is SGHRS and CDR2 is YFSETQ. Trimming shortened V by 4 bases and J by 4 bases, and 14 bases separated the two germline ends. The CDR3 has 14 amino acids. This receptor was identified in a man aged 55 to 70 who had recovered from COVID-19. The specimen sequenced was peripheral blood. J is TRBJ2-5 and V is TRBV5-1, with D possibly matching TRBD1 (6 bases). CDR3 nucleotides: TGCGCCAGCAGCATAAACAGGGTCGGAGAGACCCAGTACTTC. It codes for CASSINRVGETQYF.